These 24 T cell receptor beta chains were sequenced from one sample in a study of identical twins. TCRdb independently ran MiXCR on the 5' RACE reads; one entry per CDR3 protein. The sample holds some 900,000 distinct CDR3 sequences, about 12% seen once. These data were also filed under a second study, of yellow fever vaccine responses in identical twins.

Material: PBMCs. The receptors were gathered from a woman under 30 in good health.

This clonotype has a handful of counts. The chain joins TRBV12-3 or TRBV12-4 to TRBJ1-4; a possible D gene is TRBD1 (6 bases). Trimming left V 6 bases short and J 5 bases short, with 16 bases between. The length of the CDR3 is 15 residues. CDR3 nucleotide sequence: TGTGCCAGCAGCCCCGGAAGGACAGCGAATGAAAAACTGTTTTTT. Protein sequence: CASSPGRTANEKLFF.

This clonotype came up many times. The chain carries TRBV7-7 and TRBJ2-5; 13 bases are shared with TRBD2. Looked up from germline, CDR1 is SSHAT and CDR2 is FNYEAQ (reference sequence). CDR3 length: 16 amino acids. V shed 5 bases, J shed 1 base, and the junction held 4 bases outside the gene matches. The CDR3 is CASSPGLAGIQETQYF. CDR3 coding DNA: TGTGCCAGCAGCCCGGGACTAGCGGGGATCCAAGAGACCCAGTACTTC.

The rearrangement joins TRBV28 to TRBJ2-2, with 10 bases fitting TRBD1. This CDR3 region has 14 residues. Germline trimming cut 4 bases from V and 9 bases from J; bases unmatched to any gene: 5. The V gene's germline CDR1 is MDHEN and CDR2 SYDVKM. The CDR3, as DNA: TGTGCCAGCAGTTCGGACAGGGGGTATAGGGAGCTGTTTTTT. It codes for CASSSDRGYRELFF. Variable domain in full (rest from reference TRBV28 and TRBJ2-2): DVKVTQSSRYLVKRTGEKVFLECVQDMDHENMFWYRQDPGLGLRLIYFSYDVKMKEKGDIPEGYSVSREKKERFSLILESASTNQTSMYLCASSSDRGYRELFFGEGSRLTVL.

This clonotype has a handful of counts. The gene calls are TRBV11-2 and TRBJ2-7; 13 bases align to TRBD2. Germline V gene sequence: CDR1 SGHAT, CDR2 FQNNGV. The ends lost 4 bases at V and 1 base at J; junction bases unmatched: 10. This CDR3 has 18 residues. In nucleotides, the CDR3 is TGTGCCAGCAGCTCAATAACCGGACTAGCGGGAGAATCCTACGAGCAGTACTTC. Translating gives CASSSITGLAGESYEQYF. The complete variable domain, with remaining parts taken from reference TRBV11-2 and TRBJ2-7, reads EAGVAQSPRYKIIEKRQSVAFWCNPISGHATLYWYQQILGQGPKLLIQFQNNGVVDDSQLPKDRFSAERLKGVDSTLKIQPAKLEDSAVYLCASSSITGLAGESYEQYFGPGTRLTVT.

The rearrangement joins TRBV6-5 to TRBJ2-1; a weak D match, TRBD1 (6 bases). Trimming removed 0 bases at V and 3 bases at J, with 12 bases between. This CDR3 is built from 16 residues. Per germline, CDR1 MNHEY and CDR2 SVGAGI. In nucleotides, the CDR3 is TGTGCCAGCAGTTACTCGAACAGGGCGAGCTACAATGAGCAGTTCTTC. As protein: CASSYSNRASYNEQFF.

The V gene is TRBV3-1, the J gene TRBJ2-1, with D hard to call. CDR1 is LGHDT, CDR2 YNNKEL, per germline (reference sequence). V lost 1 base, J lost 4 bases, and 11 bases lay in between. The CDR3 length is 15 residues. CDR3 nucleotide sequence: TGTGCCAGCAGCCAAGCCCTAAAACCTTACAATGAGCAGTTCTTC. This translates into CASSQALKPYNEQFF.

There are a few counts of this clonotype. V usage is TRBV5-5 and J usage is TRBJ2-1; perhaps TRBD2 as D (5 bases). The germline V and J ends were trimmed by 6 bases and 8 bases, with 12 bases remaining between them. From germline, CDR1 is SGHKS and CDR2 YYEKEE (reference sequence). The CDR3 length is 12 residues. CDR3 bases: TGTGCCAGCACCTCTCAGCGGTATGAGCAGTTCTTC. Translation: CASTSQRYEQFF.

This clonotype came up many times. The rearrangement joins TRBV5-1 to TRBJ1-5, with D hard to call. Germline CDR1 reads SGHRS; CDR2 reads YFSETQ. The CDR3 has 16 residues. Trimming pared 0 bases from V and 3 bases from J, leaving 13 bases between. CDR3 in DNA: TGCGCCAGCAGCTTGGATGGTGGGCAATCCAATCAGCCCCAGCATTTT. Translation gives CASSLDGGQSNQPQHF.

The rearrangement joins TRBV19 to TRBJ2-1, with D possibly being TRBD2 (7 bases). The CDR3 runs 15 residues. Germline V CDR1 and CDR2: LNHDA, SQIVND (reference sequence). Trimming removed 9 bases at V and 11 bases at J, with 26 bases between. The CDR3 here is CARVRGPPRWCQQFF. CDR3 in DNA: TGTGCCAGAGTGCGGGGGCCCCCACGTTGGTGTCAGCAGTTCTTC.

This clonotype was detected ten times or more. The chain is built from TRBV7-2 and TRBJ2-1, with 14 bases identical to TRBD2. This CDR3 comprises 19 residues. Germline V gene data show CDR1 as SGHTA and CDR2 as FQGNSA. Germline trimming cut 0 bases from V and 4 bases from J; bases unmatched to any gene: 8. The DNA for the CDR3 is TGTGCCAGCAGCTTAGCCCGGACTAGCGGGAGGATTCATTACAATGAGCAGTTCTTC. Its translation: CASSLARTSGRIHYNEQFF.

CDR3 DNA: TGTGCTAGTGGTTGGGACAGGGTGGGTCCACCAGATACGCAGTATTTT. This encodes CASGWDRVGPPDTQYF. V and J are TRBV12-5 and TRBJ2-3; 9 nucleotides agree with TRBD1. This CDR3 contains 16 residues. In germline, CDR1 is LGHNT, CDR2 FRNRAP. V was clipped by 4 bases and J by 4 bases; unmatched bases: 9.

This clonotype was counted only a few times. V usage is TRBV12-3 or TRBV12-4 and J usage is TRBJ2-7, with TRBD1 identical over 12 bases. V shed 6 bases and J 5 bases; nucleotides not matched to a gene: 5. The CDR3 contains 14 residues. The CDR3 nucleotides are TGTGCCAGCAGCCAGGGACAGGGGGCCCACGAGCAGTACTTC. It yields the protein CASSQGQGAHEQYF.

The chain carries TRBV12-3 or TRBV12-4 and TRBJ1-3, with D uncertain. The CDR3 is made up of 14 amino acids. Trimming removed 1 base at V and 7 bases at J, with 11 bases between. The CDR3 coding sequence is TGTGCCAGCAGTTTAGGGGTCTTGGGGAACACCATATATTTT. Its protein is CASSLGVLGNTIYF.

The V and J genes are TRBV20-1 and TRBJ2-1, with TRBD2 matching over 12 bases. V shed 1 base and J 7 bases; nucleotides not matched to a gene: 17. This CDR3 is 19 amino acids long. CDR1 and CDR2 (germline): DFQATT, SNEGSKA (reference sequence). The DNA of the CDR3 is TGCAGTGCTAGAGTGTTCCTGGGCTCTAGCGGGAGGGCCGATAATGAGCAGTTCTTC. This sequence encodes CSARVFLGSSGRADNEQFF.

This chain joins TRBV6-1 and TRBJ2-7; 8 bases are a match to TRBD2. With V trimmed by 7 bases and J by 0 bases, 5 bases remained unmatched. The CDR3 contains 14 residues. The V gene's germline CDR1 is MNHNS and CDR2 SASEGT. This chain's CDR3 is CASKTSELSYEQYF. CDR3 in DNA: TGTGCCAGCAAGACTAGCGAGCTCTCCTACGAGCAGTACTTC.

This chain links TRBV28 with TRBJ2-7; the match to TRBD2 covers 7 bases. With 7 bases clipped from V and 2 bases from J, the junction kept 11 bases outside the gene matches. The germline gives CDR1 MDHEN, CDR2 SYDVKM. The CDR3 totals 15 residues. This chain's CDR3 is CASTEASGNTYEQYF. The DNA of the CDR3 is TGTGCCAGCACGGAGGCTAGCGGAAACACCTACGAGCAGTACTTC.

This clonotype has at least ten counts. The chain carries TRBV10-3 and TRBJ1-4, with 8 bases fitting TRBD1. The V segment lost 0 bases and the J segment 8 bases; nucleotides outside the gene matches: 2. There are 14 residues in the CDR3. Germline V gives CDR1 ENHRY, CDR2 SYGVKD. CDR3 region: CAISESRTGEKLFF. The DNA of the CDR3 is TGTGCCATCAGTGAGTCCAGGACAGGGGAAAAACTGTTTTTT.

This chain joins TRBV20-1 and TRBJ2-7; 13 bases agree with TRBD2. CDR1 is DFQATT and CDR2 is SNEGSKA in the germline V gene (reference sequence). V was pared by 3 bases and J by 6 bases, with 8 bases of the junction left unmatched. The CDR3 runs to 15 residues. The CDR3 spells CSASPTSGGGAEQYV. In DNA, the CDR3 is TGCAGTGCTAGCCCCACTAGCGGGGGGGGGGCCGAGCAGTACGTC.

This clonotype has just a few counts. CDR3 in DNA: TGTGCCAGCAGCATATTTAGCGGTAGCACAGATACGCAGTATTTT. Its translation is CASSIFSGSTDTQYF. The V call is TRBV7-9, the J call TRBJ2-3; D is perhaps TRBD2 (6 bases). The CDR3 runs 15 residues. Germline V gene lookup returns CDR1 SEHNR and CDR2 FQNEAQ (reference sequence). Between the trimmed V and J ends, which lost 5 bases and 0 bases, there was a span of 12 bases.

The rearrangement joins TRBV14 to TRBJ2-3, with a possible D match to TRBD1 (6 bases). Germline V gene data show CDR1 as SGHDN and CDR2 as FVKESK. V was trimmed by 4 bases and J by 2 bases, leaving 7 bases between them. CDR3 length: 13 residues. This CDR3 reads CASSRQVTDTQYF. The CDR3 coding sequence is TGTGCCAGCAGCCGACAGGTCACAGATACGCAGTATTTT.

This chain joins TRBV24-1 and TRBJ2-1; 8 positions match TRBD1. Germline V gives CDR1 KGHDR, CDR2 SFDVKD. The CDR3 runs 11 residues. V gave up 9 bases and J gave up 6 bases; unmatched junction bases: 0. The CDR3 here is CATGQGNEQFF. For the CDR3, the DNA is TGTGCCACCGGACAGGGCAATGAGCAGTTCTTC.

The sample holds a few counts of this clonotype. This rearrangement joins TRBV3-1 to TRBJ2-1; TRBD2 aligns across 7 bases. V lost 5 bases and J lost 2; bases outside the gene matches: 6. The CDR3 runs 15 residues. The V gene's germline CDR1 is LGHDT and CDR2 YNNKEL (reference sequence). The CDR3 loop is CASSSQRDAYNEQFF. Here the CDR3 DNA reads TGTGCCAGCAGCTCCCAGCGGGACGCCTACAATGAGCAGTTCTTC.

This clonotype was seen a handful of times. This chain uses TRBV15 with TRBJ1-1, with 7 nucleotides matching TRBD1. CDR1 is LNHNV and CDR2 is YYDKDF in the germline V gene (reference sequence). The CDR3 loop spans 16 amino acids. The ends lost 1 base at V and 0 bases at J; junction bases unmatched: 5. The CDR3 DNA is TGTGCCACCAGCAGAGTACAGGGGACCCTGAACACTGAAGCTTTCTTT. This encodes CATSRVQGTLNTEAFF.

The chain has TRBV7-9 and TRBJ1-4; a possible D gene is TRBD1 (5 bases). Germline CDR1 SEHNR, CDR2 FQNEAQ (reference sequence). Trimming removed 1 base from V and 7 bases from J, with 7 bases in between. This CDR3 region has 13 residues. The CDR3 region has the DNA TGTGCCAGCAGCTTAGGACAGCTTGAAAAACTGTTTTTT. It translates to CASSLGQLEKLFF. Full variable domain (missing parts from reference TRBV7-9 and TRBJ1-4): DTGVSQNPRHKITKRGQNVTFRCDPISEHNRLYWYRQTLGQGPEFLTYFQNEAQLEKSRLLSDRFSAERPKGSFSTLEIQRTEQGDSAMYLCASSLGQLEKLFFGSGTQLSVL.